The 9 T cell receptor beta chains reported below all come from one sample, sequenced in a study of T cells in Graves' hyperthyroidism and ophthalmopathy. TCR beta CDR3 regions were amplified from RNA transcripts. In the first-round RT-PCR of the TCR CDR3, the HTBI primer set was used. Using its own MiXCR run on the multiplex PCR reads, TCRdb lists one record per CDR3 protein. In the table there are some 380,000 distinct CDR3 sequences, 13% of which are singletons. Sequencing was carried out using blood. Every receptor here comes from a man aged 25 to 40 with Graves' hyperthyroidism that later progressed to Graves' ophthalmopathy.

There are many counts of this clonotype. The V gene is TRBV12-3 or TRBV12-4, the J gene TRBJ1-2; the match to TRBD1 covers 7 bases. The V and J ends lost 5 bases and 4 bases, in that order; junction bases with no gene match: 7. The CDR3 is 14 amino acids. CDR3 in DNA: TGTGCCAGCAGTACCCTCCCAGGGGGCTATGGCTACACCTTC. It translates to CASSTLPGGYGYTF.

This clonotype was found a few times. This rearrangement joins TRBV5-1 to TRBJ2-1; D possibly corresponds to TRBD2 (6 bases). The CDR3 consists of 12 residues. Trimming left V 3 bases short and J 10 bases short, with 11 bases between. CDR1 and CDR2 (germline): SGHRS, YFSETQ. CDR3 sequence (DNA): TGCGCCAGCAGCTGGGCGGGGCTAGAGCAGTTCTTC. It codes for CASSWAGLEQFF. The whole variable domain, filled in from reference TRBV5-1 and TRBJ2-1, reads KAGVTQTPRYLIKTRGQQVTLSCSPISGHRSVSWYQQTPGQGLQFLFEYFSETQRNKGNFPGRFSGRQFSNSRSEMNVSTLELGDSALYLCASSWAGLEQFFGPGTRLTVL.

The chain employs TRBV28 and TRBJ1-1; D is unresolved. The V and J ends lost 2 bases and 4 bases respectively, with 11 bases between them. The germline V gene has CDR1 MDHEN and CDR2 SYDVKM. The CDR3 runs 14 residues. The CDR3 sequence: CASSLVGTATEAFF. The CDR3 nucleotides read TGTGCCAGCAGTTTAGTGGGCACGGCCACTGAAGCTTTCTTT.

This clonotype was recorded at least ten times. J is TRBJ2-2 and V is TRBV6-1, with 8 bases that match TRBD2. The CDR3 runs 14 residues. V trimming: 4 bases; J trimming: 4 bases; junction bases outside the gene matches: 2. Per germline, CDR1 MNHNS and CDR2 SASEGT. The CDR3 nucleotides read TGTGCCAGCAGTGTCACTAGCGGCACCGGGGAGCTGTTTTTT. It is translated as CASSVTSGTGELFF.

This clonotype occurred many times. The V gene is TRBV6-1, the J gene TRBJ2-3; the match to TRBD2 covers 8 bases. Losses at the gene ends were 8 bases for V and 5 bases for J; bases not matched to a gene: 12. In germline, CDR1 is MNHNS, CDR2 SASEGT. This CDR3 has 15 residues. The CDR3: CASLFGGASKDTQYF. In DNA form, the CDR3 reads TGTGCCAGCCTTTTCGGGGGGGCCTCAAAAGATACGCAGTATTTT.

This clonotype has a count of ten or more. J is TRBJ1-6 and V is TRBV20-1; D is ambiguous. The CDR3 spans 15 residues. Per the germline V gene, CDR1 is DFQATT and CDR2 is SNEGSKA (reference sequence). Trimming took off 5 bases at V and 9 bases at J, with 20 bases between the two ends. CDR3 DNA: TGCAGTGCTGAAGATAACCGTAGAGCTGCTTCACCCCTCCACTTT. Residues: CSAEDNRRAASPLHF.

This clonotype was seen at least ten times. This chain links TRBV2 with TRBJ1-5, with unresolved D. Germline V gives CDR1 SNHLY, CDR2 FYNNEI. This CDR3 region has 13 residues. Trimming removed 8 bases at V and 6 bases at J, with 14 bases between. Written as DNA, the CDR3 is TGTGCCAGCTCATCGGGAGGTACTCAGCCCCAGCATTTT. Translation gives CASSSGGTQPQHF.

This clonotype was found a few times. The V call is TRBV11-2, the J call TRBJ1-5; D might be TRBD1 (6 bases). The CDR3 contains 15 residues. V lost 1 base to trimming and J lost 4 bases, with 11 bases between them. CDR1 and CDR2 (germline): SGHAT, FQNNGV. The CDR3 sequence is CASSLGQVPNQPQHF. DNA of the CDR3: TGTGCCAGCAGCTTAGGACAGGTTCCAAATCAGCCCCAGCATTTT.

V usage is TRBV9 and J usage is TRBJ2-1; TRBD1 aligns across 8 bases. V dropped 3 bases and J dropped 4; count of bases not matched to a gene: 9. The CDR3 length is 16 residues. The germline gives CDR1 SGDLS, CDR2 YYNGEE. The CDR3 bases are TGTGCCAGCAGCGACCCGGGACAGGCCCCGTACAATGAGCAGTTCTTC. Translating it yields CASSDPGQAPYNEQFF.